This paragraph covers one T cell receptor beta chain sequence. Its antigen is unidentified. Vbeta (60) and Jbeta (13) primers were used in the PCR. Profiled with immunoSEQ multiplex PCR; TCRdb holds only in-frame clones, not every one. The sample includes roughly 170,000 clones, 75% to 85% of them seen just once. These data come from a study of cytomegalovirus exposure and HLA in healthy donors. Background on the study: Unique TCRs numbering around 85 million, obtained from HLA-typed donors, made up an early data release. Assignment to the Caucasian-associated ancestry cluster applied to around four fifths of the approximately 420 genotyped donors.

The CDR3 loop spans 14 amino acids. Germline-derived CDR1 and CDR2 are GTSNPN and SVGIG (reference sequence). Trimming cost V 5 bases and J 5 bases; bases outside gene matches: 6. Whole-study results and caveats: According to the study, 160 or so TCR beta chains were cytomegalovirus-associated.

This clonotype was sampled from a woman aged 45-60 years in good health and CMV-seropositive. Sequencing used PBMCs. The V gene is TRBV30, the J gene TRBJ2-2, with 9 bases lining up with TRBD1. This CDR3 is CAWGTGLRTGELFF. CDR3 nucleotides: TGTGCCTGGGGGACAGGGTTGAGGACCGGGGAGCTGTTTTTT.